This TCR beta chain is drawn from a study of PD-1 blockade in classical Hodgkin lymphoma. Study-wide findings and caveats: Relapsed/refractory patients reportedly had the lowest baseline TCR diversity, below newly diagnosed patients, who were below healthy donors.

Of note for this clone: Its antigen remains unidentified.

Autologous stem cell transplantation was followed by relapse in every patient, and brentuximab vedotin exposure varied. CDR3 size: 14 residues. Germline values: CDR1 SGHDN, CDR2 FVKESK. With 4 bases clipped from V and 6 bases from J, the junction kept 3 bases outside the gene matches. TCRdb's copy holds only in-frame clones and misses some; the assay was immunoSEQ multiplex PCR. The data hold 23,000 or so clones, with about 80% observed a single time. The chain couples TRBV14 to TRBJ2-7, with 13 bases matching TRBD2. The TCR comes from a human donor with classical Hodgkin lymphoma. Sample: peripheral blood mononuclear cells (PBMCs), taken at baseline. The CDR3 DNA follows: TGTGCCAGCAGCCTAGGACTAGCGGGGGCCGAGCAGTACTTC. Translated, it gives CASSLGLAGAEQYF. Complete variable domain (other parts from reference TRBV14 and TRBJ2-7): EAGVTQFPSHSVIEKGQTVTLRCDPISGHDNLYWYRRVMGKEIKFLLHFVKESKQDESGMPNNRFLAERTGGTYSTLKVQPAELEDSGVYFCASSLGLAGAEQYFGPGTRLTVT.